These T cell receptor beta chains were read from a single sample in a study of blood T cell repertoires in COVID-19. Sequencing was performed with immunoSEQ multiplex PCR; in TCRdb, only in-frame clones are kept and a portion is missing. This table holds 300,000 to 450,000 clones, around 87% found once. Sequencing was carried out using peripheral blood. These TCRs come from a woman aged 60-75 years with COVID-19, enrolled during active disease. Each CDR3 is given with its conserved first and last residue. The D gene is left open where the match is weak. The size field is filled for only some rows; it gives once, few, many or a size class.

V	size	J	D	CDR3	DNA
TRBV10-3	.	TRBJ2-7	TRBD1	CAISGGTGSEQYF	TGTGCCATCAGTGGGGGGACAGGGTCCGAGCAGTACTTC
TRBV4-1	.	TRBJ2-1	.	CASSPSQASGNEQFF	TGCGCCAGCAGCCCGTCACAGGCGAGTGGGAATGAGCAGTTCTTC
TRBV11-2	.	TRBJ2-7	.	CASSSPSGDTPYEQYF	TGTGCCAGCAGCTCCCCCAGCGGTGACACTCCCTACGAGCAGTACTTC
TRBV7-3	.	TRBJ1-1	.	CASSPGGTNTEAFF	TGTGCCAGCAGCCCGGGGGGGACGAACACTGAAGCTTTCTTT
TRBV3-1/TRBV3-2	.	TRBJ2-7	TRBD2	CASSQDVFRWGAGRAREQYF	TGTGCCAGCAGCCAAGATGTGTTCCGCTGGGGTGCGGGGAGGGCGCGCGAGCAGTACTTC
TRBV9	once	TRBJ2-6	.	CASGASQSSGANVLTF	TGTGCCAGCGGGGCTTCCCAGAGCTCTGGGGCCAACGTCCTGACTTTC
TRBV9	.	TRBJ1-2	.	CASSVAPANYGYTF	TGTGCCAGCAGCGTAGCCCCCGCTAACTATGGCTACACCTTC
TRBV7-3	.	TRBJ2-1	.	CASSLMTGVNNEQFF	TGTGCCAGCAGCCTCATGACGGGTGTGAACAATGAGCAGTTCTTC
TRBV27	.	TRBJ2-5	.	CASRRNRGGETQYF	TGTGCCAGCAGACGTAACAGGGGAGGAGAGACCCAGTACTTC
TRBV28	.	TRBJ1-4	.	CASSSRGGAGEKLFF	TGTGCCAGCAGTTCCCGGGGGGGAGCGGGAGAAAAACTGTTTTTT
TRBV28	.	TRBJ2-7	TRBD1	CASSGDRATPHEQYF	TGTGCCAGCAGTGGGGACAGGGCGACCCCCCACGAGCAGTACTTC
TRBV6-5	.	TRBJ1-2	TRBD1	CASITGAHNYGYTF	TGTGCCAGCATCACAGGGGCCCATAACTATGGCTACACCTTC
TRBV27	.	TRBJ2-2	TRBD2	CASRTSGGDTGELFF	TGTGCCAGCAGGACTAGCGGGGGGGACACCGGGGAGCTGTTTTTT
TRBV5-4	few	TRBJ2-5	TRBD1	CASSLTGYAKTQYF	TGTGCCAGCAGCCTGACAGGGTACGCGAAGACCCAGTACTTC
TRBV2	.	TRBJ2-7	TRBD1	CASEGQNYEQYF	TGTGCCAGCGAGGGACAGAACTACGAGCAGTACTTC
TRBV12-3/TRBV12-4	.	TRBJ1-2	.	CASSNQRIYGYTF	TGTGCCAGCAGCAACCAGAGGATTTATGGCTACACCTTC
TRBV4-1	.	TRBJ1-1	TRBD1	CASIGTGAGEAFF	TGCGCCAGCATAGGGACAGGGGCGGGTGAAGCTTTCTTT
TRBV4-1	.	TRBJ2-1	TRBD2	CASSSPGGLAGGAQFF	TGCGCCAGCAGCTCCCCCGGGGGACTAGCGGGGGGGGCCCAGTTCTTC
TRBV18	.	TRBJ1-1	.	CASSPQRGSSTEAFF	TGTGCCAGCTCACCCCAAAGAGGGAGCAGCACTGAAGCTTTCTTT
TRBV9	few	TRBJ1-2	TRBD1	CASSASDRGNYGYTF	TGTGCCAGCAGCGCTAGCGACAGGGGAAACTATGGCTACACCTTC
TRBV5-1	.	TRBJ1-6	.	CASSTGNSYNSPLHF	TGCGCCAGCAGTACAGGGAATTCCTATAATTCACCCCTCCACTTT
TRBV5-6	.	TRBJ1-1	.	CASSLRGPGTEAFF	TGTGCCAGCAGCTTGAGGGGTCCGGGCACTGAAGCTTTCTTT
TRBV18	.	TRBJ1-1	.	CASSPTTGVNTEAFF	TGTGCCAGCTCACCCACCACAGGAGTCAACACTGAAGCTTTCTTT
TRBV11-2	.	TRBJ1-2	.	CASSYREIYGYTF	TGTGCCAGCAGCTACAGGGAGATCTATGGCTACACCTTC
TRBV6-6	.	TRBJ1-4	.	CATGALSEKLFF	TGTGCGACAGGTGCCCTAAGTGAAAAACTGTTTTTT
TRBV3-1/TRBV3-2	.	TRBJ2-7	TRBD1	CASSLTGREQYF	TGTGCCAGCAGCCTGACAGGGCGCGAGCAGTACTTC
TRBV28	.	TRBJ1-2	.	CASSSPGYGYTF	TGTGCCAGCAGTTCCCCAGGATATGGCTACACCTTC
TRBV28	.	TRBJ2-1	.	CASSSGQGWHEQFF	TGTGCCAGCAGTTCCGGTCAGGGATGGCATGAGCAGTTCTTC
TRBV5-4	.	TRBJ1-2	TRBD1	CASSVGQANYGYTF	TGTGCCAGCAGCGTGGGACAGGCTAACTATGGCTACACCTTC
TRBV3-1/TRBV3-2	once	TRBJ1-2	TRBD1	CATSSQGRGTGYTF	TGTGCCACCTCCTCTCAGGGCAGGGGGACCGGCTACACCTTC
TRBV29-1	.	TRBJ1-1	.	CSVVKNTEAFF	TGCAGCGTTGTTAAGAACACTGAAGCTTTCTTT
TRBV20-1	.	TRBJ2-3	.	CSASTGDTQYF	TGCAGTGCCAGTACTGGAGATACGCAGTATTTT
TRBV7-2	.	TRBJ1-1	.	CASSLGRGKNTEAFF	TGTGCCAGCAGCTTAGGAAGGGGGAAAAACACTGAAGCTTTCTTT
TRBV6-5	.	TRBJ2-7	.	CASQASYEQYF	TGTGCCAGCCAGGCTTCCTACGAGCAGTACTTC
TRBV5-1	.	TRBJ2-7	TRBD1	CASSLGTGGSDEQYF	TGCGCCAGCAGCTTGGGGACAGGGGGATCCGACGAGCAGTACTTC
TRBV5-1	once	TRBJ2-5	TRBD2	CASSSGLAQETQYF	TGCGCCAGCAGCTCCGGACTAGCTCAAGAGACCCAGTACTTC
TRBV4-1	.	TRBJ2-1	.	CASSPSYNEQFF	TGCGCCAGCAGCCCCTCGTACAATGAGCAGTTCTTC
TRBV27	once	TRBJ2-3	TRBD2	CASSSWTSGVADTQYF	TGTGCCAGCAGTTCATGGACTAGCGGGGTGGCAGATACGCAGTATTTT
TRBV12-5	.	TRBJ1-1	.	CASGLGPTGLGTEAFF	TGTGCTAGTGGTTTGGGCCCCACGGGGTTGGGCACTGAAGCTTTCTTT
TRBV27	few	TRBJ1-2	.	CASGTGYYGYTF	TGTGCCAGCGGGACTGGGTACTATGGCTACACCTTC
TRBV18	.	TRBJ1-1	.	CASSPPGQTEAFF	TGTGCCAGCTCGCCACCTGGTCAGACTGAAGCTTTCTTT
TRBV6-5	.	TRBJ2-6	.	CASTQGGPGANVLTF	TGTGCCAGTACCCAGGGGGGCCCTGGGGCCAACGTCCTGACTTTC
TRBV18	.	TRBJ2-5	TRBD1	CASSHTSGGLGETQYF	TGTGCCAGCTCACACACTTCAGGGGGCCTGGGTGAGACCCAGTACTTC
TRBV2	.	TRBJ1-5	TRBD1	CASNPTGGNQPQHF	TGTGCCAGCAACCCCACAGGGGGCAATCAGCCCCAGCATTTT
TRBV19	.	TRBJ2-1	TRBD1	CASSSAGTGLYNEQFF	TGTGCCAGTAGTTCGGCCGGGACAGGACTATACAATGAGCAGTTCTTC
TRBV27	.	TRBJ2-3	TRBD2	CASSFLRGVTDTQYF	TGTGCCAGCAGTTTTCTGCGGGGGGTCACAGATACGCAGTATTTT
TRBV30	.	TRBJ1-6	.	CAYDRYQSPLHF	TGTGCCTACGACAGATATCAGTCACCCCTCCACTTT
TRBV6-1	.	TRBJ1-1	.	CASSEYRGLVPEAFF	TGTGCCAGCAGTGAATACCGTGGGCTCGTCCCTGAAGCTTTCTTT